This T cell receptor (beta chain) was captured in a study of T-cell reconstitution after alpha-beta-depleted transplantation in children. This sample's TCRbeta library carried unique molecular identifier barcodes. TCRdb passed the PCR reads through MiXCR, listing each CDR3 protein once. The table lists 200,000 to 300,000 distinct CDR3 sequences, about 11% of them singletons. This clonotype was observed a few times. This TCR was sampled from a human donor who donated a stem cell graft to a child with acute lymphoblastic leukemia. The sample was PBMCs from the stem cell graft donor, taken from the stem cell graft.

DNA for the CDR3: TGTGCCAGCAGCTTGCTGGGACAGGGTACTGGAAACACCATATATTTT. Translated: CASSLLGQGTGNTIYF. This sequence joins TRBV5-6 and TRBJ1-3; 9 bases map to TRBD1. Germline V CDR1 and CDR2: SGHDT, YYEEEE. The CDR3 has 16 amino acids. V lost 1 base and J lost 2; bases outside the gene matches: 4.